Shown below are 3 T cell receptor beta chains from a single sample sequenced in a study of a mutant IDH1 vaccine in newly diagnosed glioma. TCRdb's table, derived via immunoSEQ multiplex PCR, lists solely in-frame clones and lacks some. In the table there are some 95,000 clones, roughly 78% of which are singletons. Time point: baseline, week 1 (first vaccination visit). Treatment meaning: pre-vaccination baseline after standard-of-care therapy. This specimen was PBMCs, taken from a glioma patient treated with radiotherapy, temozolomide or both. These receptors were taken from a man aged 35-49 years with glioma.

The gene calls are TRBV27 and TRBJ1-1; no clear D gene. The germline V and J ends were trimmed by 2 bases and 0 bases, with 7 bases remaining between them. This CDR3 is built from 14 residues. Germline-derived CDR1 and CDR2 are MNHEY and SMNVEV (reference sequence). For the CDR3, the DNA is TGTGCCAGCAGTTTAAACACGATGAACACTGAAGCTTTCTTT. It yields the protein CASSLNTMNTEAFF.

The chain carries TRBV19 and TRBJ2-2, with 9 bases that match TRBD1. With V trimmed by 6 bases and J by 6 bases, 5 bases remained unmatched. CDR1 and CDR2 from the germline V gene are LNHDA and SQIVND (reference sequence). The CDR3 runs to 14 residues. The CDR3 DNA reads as TGTGCCAGTAGGTTACAGGGGGCTGCCGGGGAGCTGTTTTTT. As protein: CASRLQGAAGELFF. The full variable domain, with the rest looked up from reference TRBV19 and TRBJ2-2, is DGGITQSPKYLFRKEGQNVTLSCEQNLNHDAMYWYRQDPGQGLRLIYYSQIVNDFQKGDIAEGYSVSREKKESFPLTVTSAQKNPTAFYLCASRLQGAAGELFFGEGSRLTVL.

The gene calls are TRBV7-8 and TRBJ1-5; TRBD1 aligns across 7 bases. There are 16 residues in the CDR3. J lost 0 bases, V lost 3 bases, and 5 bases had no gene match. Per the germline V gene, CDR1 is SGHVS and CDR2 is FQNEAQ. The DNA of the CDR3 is TGTGCCAGCAGCTTCGGGACAGTGAATAGCAATCAGCCCCAGCATTTT. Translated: CASSFGTVNSNQPQHF.